This TCR beta chain stems from a study of blood T cell repertoires in COVID-19. Some clones are missing from TCRdb's copy, which holds only in-frame ones; the method was immunoSEQ multiplex PCR. The sample consists of fewer than 20,000 clones, about 86% of them appearing once. This receptor was obtained from a human donor in a cohort sampled during active COVID-19. Material for sequencing was peripheral blood.

CDR3 region: CASSLDRGTGYYGYTF. CDR3 coding DNA: TGTGCCAGCAGCTTGGACAGGGGGACGGGATACTATGGCTACACCTTC. The rearrangement uses TRBV5-4 and TRBJ1-2; TRBD1 matches 8 bases. Trimming at V came to 0 bases and at J to 3 bases, leaving 7 bases not matched to a gene. The V gene's germline CDR1 is SGHNT and CDR2 YYREEE (reference sequence). There are 16 residues in the CDR3. The entire variable domain, with the rest obtained from reference TRBV5-4 and TRBJ1-2, is as follows: ETGVTQSPTHLIKTRGQQVTLRCSSQSGHNTVSWYQQALGQGPQFIFQYYREEENGRGNFPPRFSGLQFPNYSSELNVNALELDDSALYLCASSLDRGTGYYGYTFGSGTRLTVV.